These T cell receptor beta chains were read from a single sample in a study of shared clonotypes between healthy human individuals. The data were produced by immunoSEQ multiplex PCR, yet TCRdb's version contains in-frame clones alone and is incomplete. The table lists some 360,000 clones, more than 60% of them singletons. The sample taken for sequencing was memory CD4+ T cells sorted from blood. These receptors were taken from a man aged 30-40 years in good health. CDR3s include the opening cysteine and the closing phenylalanine or tryptophan. D genes are given only for firm matches. Only some rows state a clone size, as once, few, many or a class for expanded clones.

clone_size	j_call	v_call	d_call	cdr3_nt	cdr3_aa
.	TRBJ2-3	TRBV7-8	TRBD2	TGTGCCAGCAACTTAGCGGGAGGGCCCTCAGATACGCAGTATTTT	CASNLAGGPSDTQYF
.	TRBJ2-3	TRBV27	TRBD1	TGTGCCAGCAGTTCGTACGACAGGGGGCGCTTTTCTAGCACAGATACGCAGTATTTT	CASSSYDRGRFSSTDTQYF
.	TRBJ1-1	TRBV4-1	.	TGCGCCAGCAGCCGTGGGTCGTCAACTGAAGCTTTCTTT	CASSRGSSTEAFF
.	TRBJ2-7	TRBV6-5	.	TGTGCCAGCAGATCAGGGTTTCCCTACGAGCAGTACTTC	CASRSGFPYEQYF
.	TRBJ2-1	TRBV11-1	TRBD1	TGTGCCAGCAGCTTAAGACAGGGGTCCTACAATGAGCAGTTCTTC	CASSLRQGSYNEQFF
.	TRBJ2-7	TRBV6-5	TRBD1	TGTGCCAGCAGCCCATTGCGGACAGGGTCCTACGAGCAGTACTTC	CASSPLRTGSYEQYF
.	TRBJ1-2	TRBV4-2	.	TGTGCCAGCAGCCAAGAGCTGACGCCCTATGGCTACACCTTC	CASSQELTPYGYTF
.	TRBJ1-1	TRBV5-6	.	TGTGCCAGCAGCTTGGTACCCACTGGCACTGAAGCTTTCTTT	CASSLVPTGTEAFF
few	TRBJ2-1	TRBV5-5	TRBD2	TGTGCCAGCAGCTTGGGTTTACTAGCGGGAATCAATGAGCAGTTCTTC	CASSLGLLAGINEQFF
.	TRBJ1-1	TRBV28	.	TGTGCCAGCACCTACATGAACACTGAAGCTTTCTTT	CASTYMNTEAFF
.	TRBJ1-6	TRBV9	TRBD1	TGTGCCAGCAGCGGGAGGGACAGAGGTTCACCCCTCCACTTT	CASSGRDRGSPLHF
.	TRBJ1-2	TRBV28	.	TGTGCCAGCAGCCGGGACAATTATGGCTACACCTTC	CASSRDNYGYTF
.	TRBJ1-5	TRBV7-9	.	TGTGCCAGCAGCTTGGAAGCCGGTAATCAGCCCCAGCATTTT	CASSLEAGNQPQHF
.	TRBJ2-1	TRBV10-1	TRBD2	TGCGCCAGCAGCCAGACCGGGACTAGCAGGGTTGGGCAGTTCTTC	CASSQTGTSRVGQFF
.	TRBJ1-5	TRBV28	.	TGTGCCAGCAGTCCCTTTGGGTCTCAGCCCCAGCATTTT	CASSPFGSQPQHF
once	TRBJ1-5	TRBV7-2	.	TGTGCCAGCAGCTTTCACAGCTCCAGTAATCAGCCCCAGCATTTT	CASSFHSSSNQPQHF
.	TRBJ2-7	TRBV30	.	TGTGCCTGGAGTGGCAATCGTGGCGAGCAGTACTTC	CAWSGNRGEQYF
few	TRBJ2-7	TRBV4-1	TRBD2	TGCGCCAGCAGCCATGAGCGGGAGCCTTTCTACGAGCAGTACTTC	CASSHEREPFYEQYF
.	TRBJ2-3	TRBV7-2	TRBD1	TGTGCCAGCAGCTTAGCACTCGGACAGGGCGCGATCCAGACGCAGTATTTT	CASSLALGQGAIQTQYF
.	TRBJ1-3	TRBV2	TRBD1	TGTGCCAGCAGTGCCGGGACAGGGAATTTCAACACCATATATTTT	CASSAGTGNFNTIYF
many	TRBJ2-3	TRBV10-3	.	TGTGCCATCGGGCAGCTCACAGATACGCAGTATTTT	CAIGQLTDTQYF
once	TRBJ2-5	TRBV6-5	TRBD2	TGTGCCAGCAGTTACTCGATAGCGGGGCCAGGGACCCAGTACTTC	CASSYSIAGPGTQYF
.	TRBJ2-1	TRBV6-1	TRBD2	TGTGCCAGCAGCTCGGGAGGGCCAGCACTTGAGCAGTTCTTC	CASSSGGPALEQFF
many	TRBJ1-5	TRBV10-2	.	TGCGCCACCAACGTGGGGCTCAGGGACCCCTATCAGCCCCAGCATTTT	CATNVGLRDPYQPQHF
.	TRBJ2-1	TRBV18	TRBD1	TGTGCCAGCTCACCTGACAGGGACAATGAGCAGTTCTTC	CASSPDRDNEQFF
.	TRBJ2-1	TRBV4-3	.	TGCGCCAGCAGCCAAACTGGAGGGACCTACAATGAGCAGTTCTTC	CASSQTGGTYNEQFF
once	TRBJ2-6	TRBV2	.	TGTGCCAGCAGTGAGGAAGGGACTGGGGCCAACGTCCTGACTTTC	CASSEEGTGANVLTF
.	TRBJ1-1	TRBV7-2	.	TGTGCCAGCAGCTCCGACAATGCCATGAACACTGAAGCTTTCTTT	CASSSDNAMNTEAFF
.	TRBJ2-7	TRBV11-2	.	TGTGCCAGCAGCTTAGATGGGCGTAGCTCCTACGAGCAGTACTTC	CASSLDGRSSYEQYF
.	TRBJ1-2	TRBV4-3	TRBD1	TGCGCCAGCAGCCAAGATGGCTCAGGGGGGGCCTATGGCTACACCTTC	CASSQDGSGGAYGYTF
.	TRBJ2-3	TRBV7-2	TRBD2	TGTGCCAGCAGCCTAGGACTAGCGGTAAACACAGATACGCAGTATTTT	CASSLGLAVNTDTQYF
.	TRBJ2-3	TRBV6-4	TRBD2	TGTGCCAGCAGTGACGGAACGGGAGGTTTATTCGGCACAGATACGCAGTATTTT	CASSDGTGGLFGTDTQYF
.	TRBJ1-5	TRBV9	.	TGTGCCAGCAGCGTAGGTTCCACAGACTCTCAGCCCCAGCATTTT	CASSVGSTDSQPQHF
.	TRBJ2-3	TRBV5-1	.	TGCGCCAGCAGCTTGGCCGCAACCGGTAGCACAGATACGCAGTATTTT	CASSLAATGSTDTQYF
.	TRBJ1-4	TRBV11-2	.	TGTGCCAGCAGCTTAGAGGGCCTGGGGACCCGTGCAACTAATGAAAAACTGTTTTTT	CASSLEGLGTRATNEKLFF
many	TRBJ2-3	TRBV2	.	TGTGCCAGCACGTGGAGTGTGGGCGGAGGCACAGATACGCAGTATTTT	CASTWSVGGGTDTQYF
few	TRBJ2-1	TRBV27	TRBD2	TGTGCCAGCAGTCGCCGACGAGCGGGAGGGCCTTTCTCCTACAATGAGCAGTTCTTC	CASSRRRAGGPFSYNEQFF
.	TRBJ1-2	TRBV4-2	TRBD1	TGTGCCAGCAGCCAGCCCGGGACAGGGGTTGGCTACACCTTC	CASSQPGTGVGYTF
.	TRBJ2-7	TRBV5-4	.	TGTGCCAGCAGCTTGACCGGGAGTAACTACGAGCAGTACTTC	CASSLTGSNYEQYF
.	TRBJ2-2	TRBV9	TRBD2	TGTGCCAGCAGCGTATTAGCGGGAGGACCTAACACCGGGGAGCTGTTTTTT	CASSVLAGGPNTGELFF